Listed here are 16 T cell receptor beta chains from one sample, sequenced in a study of blood T cells in healthy people across ages. Combining a sample-barcoded 5' primer with a J-beta primer mix, a second PCR ran for 7 to 11 cycles. TCRdb processed the 5' RACE reads anew with MiXCR; each CDR3 protein has one entry. The table includes 1.5 million to 1.8 million distinct CDR3 sequences, roughly 43% detected once. Specimen: blood. The receptors come from a woman under 30 in good health.

This sequence joins TRBV7-2 and TRBJ1-5; D is possibly TRBD1 (5 bases). With 1 base removed from V and 7 bases from J, the gap between germline ends came to 11 bases. The CDR3 consists of 14 residues. Germline V gene sequence: CDR1 SGHTA, CDR2 FQGNSA. In DNA form, the CDR3 reads TGTGCCAGCAGCTTAGACAGGAGGAAGCAGCCCCAGCATTTT. Its translation is CASSLDRRKQPQHF.

The V gene is TRBV9, the J gene TRBJ2-1; 13 bases are a match to TRBD2. With V trimmed by 3 bases and J by 8 bases, 5 bases remained unmatched. Germline values: CDR1 SGDLS, CDR2 YYNGEE. The CDR3 contains 15 residues. CDR3 residues: CASSETSGGVDEQFF. The CDR3 region has the DNA TGTGCCAGCAGCGAAACTAGCGGGGGGGTTGATGAGCAGTTCTTC.

In regard to this clonotype: This clone may be a read error of a much larger clone one base away. The chain has TRBV4-1 and TRBJ2-1; D might be TRBD2 (6 bases). The CDR3 spans 14 residues. Germline V gene sequence: CDR1 MGHRA, CDR2 YSYEKL. The V end was cut by 3 bases, the J end by 4 bases, with 10 bases between. CDR3 nucleotides: TGCGCCAGCAGCCACGTGGAGGGGTACAATGAGCAGTTCTTC. Translated: CASSHVEGYNEQFF.

Many counts were recorded for this clonotype. The chain employs TRBV29-1 and TRBJ2-5, with no clear D. The CDR3 length is 13 residues. V was trimmed by 0 bases and J by 1 base, leaving 6 bases between them. Germline V gene sequence: CDR1 SQVTM, CDR2 ANQGSEA. The CDR3 here is CSVEDRAQETQYF. DNA for the CDR3: TGCAGCGTTGAAGACCGGGCCCAAGAGACCCAGTACTTC.

This clonotype was detected many times. The chain recombines TRBV4-2 with TRBJ2-3; D is ambiguous. Deletions cut 5 bases from V and 5 bases from J, with 5 bases between. This CDR3 is 11 amino acids long. Germline V gene sequence: CDR1 LGHNA, CDR2 YNFKEQ. The CDR3 nucleotides are TGTGCCAGCAGCGGCGGAGATACGCAGTATTTT. Translated: CASSGGDTQYF.

The chain uses TRBV6-6 and TRBJ1-1; no reliable D call. The V gene lost 7 bases and the J gene lost 1 base, with 13 bases spanning the gap. The germline V gene has CDR1 MNHNY and CDR2 SVGAGI (reference sequence). There are 14 residues in the CDR3. The DNA for the CDR3 is TGTGCCAGCACCACCACAAGGGCGAACACTGAAGCTTTCTTT. This encodes CASTTTRANTEAFF.

The sample holds a few counts of this clonotype. The rearrangement links TRBV27 to TRBJ2-1, with a tentative D call TRBD2 (7 bases). From germline, CDR1 is MNHEY and CDR2 SMNVEV (reference sequence). The CDR3 sequence is 15 residues long. Trimming removed 1 base at V and 9 bases at J, with 16 bases between. The CDR3 bases are TGTGCCAGCAGTTTATATGTAGGGGGGGCAAGTGAGCAGTTCTTC. Translation: CASSLYVGGASEQFF.

The rearrangement uses TRBV9 and TRBJ2-3, with D unclear. This CDR3 spans 16 amino acids. Germline-derived CDR1 and CDR2 are SGDLS and YYNGEE. V gave up 0 bases and J gave up 1 base, with 12 bases separating them. CDR3 in amino acids: CASSVAVTGGTDTQYF. The CDR3 DNA reads TGTGCCAGCAGCGTAGCTGTTACGGGTGGCACAGATACGCAGTATTTT. Together with reference TRBV9 and TRBJ2-3, the CDR3 gives the full variable domain: DSGVTQTPKHLITATGQRVTLRCSPRSGDLSVYWYQQSLDQGLQFLIQYYNGEERAKGNILERFSAQQFPDLHSELNLSSLELGDSALYFCASSVAVTGGTDTQYFGPGTRLTVL.

The chain uses TRBV20-1 and TRBJ2-3, with TRBD2 matching 12 bases. The CDR3 has 14 residues. V trimming: 7 bases; J trimming: 5 bases; junction bases outside the gene matches: 7. Germline V gene lookup returns CDR1 DFQATT and CDR2 SNEGSKA (reference sequence). The CDR3 sequence is CSVPLAGGRDTQYF. As DNA, the CDR3 is TGCAGTGTTCCACTAGCGGGGGGAAGAGATACGCAGTATTTT.

The rearrangement uses TRBV4-2 and TRBJ1-1; D not certain. The germline V gene has CDR1 LGHNA and CDR2 YNFKEQ. This CDR3 contains 13 residues. With 4 bases removed from V and 1 base from J, the gap between germline ends came to 7 bases. CDR3 in amino acids: CASSPQWNTEAFF. The CDR3, as DNA: TGTGCCAGCAGCCCCCAATGGAACACTGAAGCTTTCTTT.

The V call is TRBV20-1, the J call TRBJ2-7; D gene ambiguous. The CDR3 is made up of 12 amino acids. CDR1 and CDR2 from the germline V gene are DFQATT and SNEGSKA (reference sequence). Trimming cost V 7 bases and J 0 bases, with 10 bases left between them. The CDR3 coding sequence is TGCAGTGTCAGTCAGGACTCCTACGAGCAGTACTTC. Protein sequence: CSVSQDSYEQYF.

The chain carries TRBV27 and TRBJ2-1; D is unresolved. The CDR3 length is 13 residues. The germline V gene encodes CDR1 MNHEY and CDR2 SMNVEV (reference sequence). Trimming took 1 base from V and 7 from J, leaving 8 bases between them. This CDR3 is CASSLYPMNEQFF. The CDR3 DNA reads as TGTGCCAGCAGTTTATACCCAATGAATGAGCAGTTCTTC.

The sample holds a few counts of this clonotype. This sequence joins TRBV7-8 and TRBJ1-2, with no clear D. The CDR3 is 13 residues long. Germline V CDR1 and CDR2: SGHVS, FQNEAQ. The V gene lost 1 base and the J gene lost 4 bases, with 7 bases spanning the gap. CDR3 in DNA: TGTGCCAGCAGCTTAGACCCTATCTATGGCTACACCTTC. This codes for CASSLDPIYGYTF.

This sequence joins TRBV3-1 and TRBJ2-5, with 11 nucleotides matching TRBD2. The J call is doubtful: the DNA matches TRBJ2-7 better. Germline V gives CDR1 LGHDT, CDR2 YNNKEL (reference sequence). The CDR3 is 15 residues long. CDR3 amino acids: CASSQTRTSGYEQYF. Here the CDR3 DNA reads TGTGCCAGCAGCCAAACCCGGACTAGCGGGTACGAGCAGTACTTC.

This clonotype appeared once. The chain is built from TRBV2 and TRBJ2-7; TRBD1 agrees at 8 bases. The J call is doubtful: the DNA matches TRBJ2-5 better. This CDR3 is 15 amino acids long. The germline gives CDR1 SNHLY, CDR2 FYNNEI. CDR3 DNA sequence: TGTGCCAGCAGGCATGGACAGGGCGGTAGAGAGACCCAGTACTTC. This translates into CASRHGQGGRETQYF.

The genes are TRBV12-3 or TRBV12-4 and TRBJ1-3; D not certain. The V end lost 5 bases, the J end lost 4 bases, and 12 bases lay between the germline ends. The CDR3 length is 14 residues. The CDR3 is CASSPPPLGNTIYF. Written as DNA, the CDR3 is TGTGCCAGCAGTCCGCCTCCACTAGGAAACACCATATATTTT.